The T cell receptor beta chain under discussion was sequenced for a study of PD-1 blockade in mismatch repair-deficient tumors. Findings and caveats of the study: Tumor-resident clones, often absent from pretreatment blood, expanded after pembrolizumab and then contracted.

Germline CDR1 SGHKS, CDR2 YYEKEE (reference sequence). The V gene lost 4 bases and the J gene lost 0 bases, with 13 bases spanning the gap. The CDR3 is 16 residues long. This clone occurred once. Antigen: not known. TCRdb keeps only in-frame clones here, not all; method: immunoSEQ multiplex PCR. The repertoire holds tens of thousands of clones, with 80% to 90% as singletons. The TCR sequence derives from an adult with mismatch repair-deficient cancer. The input for sequencing was peripheral blood, taken 44 weeks after starting pembrolizumab. The V gene is TRBV5-5, the J gene TRBJ1-4, with D tentatively TRBD1 (6 bases). The CDR3 loop is CASSRTGTTTNEKLFF. The CDR3 bases are TGTGCCAGCAGCCGAACCGGGACAACAACTAATGAAAAACTGTTTTTT.